This T cell receptor (beta chain) was profiled in a study of glioma-infiltrating T cells after dendritic cell vaccination. For the study at large: Patients had newly diagnosed or recurrent glioblastoma and received dendritic cell vaccines. Autologous tumor lysate was loaded overnight onto monocyte-derived dendritic cells grown seven to eight days with IL-4 and GM-CSF.

Method: immunoSEQ multiplex PCR; TCRdb's copy keeps in-frame clones and lacks some. The sample has about 50,000 clones, about 85% seen once. Fresh-frozen tumor tissue and more than two years of survival data were available for all. This clone is a singleton in its sample. This CDR3 region has 14 residues. Per germline, CDR1 MNHNS and CDR2 SASEGT. V was trimmed by 2 bases and J by 1 base, leaving 8 bases between them. The J gene is TRBJ1-1, the V gene TRBV6-1, with D hard to call. This TCR was recovered from a human donor with glioblastoma. The material sequenced was blood, taken before dendritic cell vaccination. The CDR3 sequence is CASSEPQENTEAFF. CDR3 in DNA: TGTGCCAGCAGTGAACCTCAGGAGAACACTGAAGCTTTCTTT.